Sequencing of this T cell receptor (beta chain) was carried out in a study of graft-versus-host responses after intestinal transplantation. Study-level information: Each recipient received anti-thymocyte globulin induction, then tacrolimus and steroids for around three years. The study's findings and limits: Elevated graft-versus-host to host-versus-graft clonal ratios in allografts were recorded for patients with graft-donor T cell macrochimerism. GvH clonotypes were identified within recipient marrow, with a subset emerging first in ileum or blood.

The repertoire was sequenced with immunoSEQ multiplex PCR; TCRdb's copy has only in-frame clones and lacks some. The sample records about 15,000 clones, approximately 59% being singletons. Graft tissue processing released intraepithelial and lamina propria lymphocytes. To note about this clone: What it recognizes is unknown.

This TCR came from a human patient who received an intestinal transplant, so some T cells may come from the graft donor. Material: ileum tissue, obtained 524 days after transplant.

As DNA, the CDR3 is TGTGCCAGCAGCTTAAGGCGGTTGAACACTGAAGCTTTCTTT. Translated, it gives CASSLRRLNTEAFF. V and J are TRBV7-2 and TRBJ1-1; D unresolved. The CDR3 is made up of 14 amino acids. V was trimmed by 2 bases and J by 0 bases, leaving 7 bases between them. Germline V CDR1 and CDR2: SGHTA, FQGNSA.